The 14 T cell receptor beta chains below come from one sample, sequenced in a study of cytomegalovirus exposure and HLA in healthy donors. The PCR had 60 Vbeta and 13 Jbeta primers. This table comes from immunoSEQ multiplex PCR, and its TCRdb copy is limited to in-frame clones, with some not included. This sample carries under 200,000 clones, about 65% of them seen once, and the ten largest clones take 4.5%. The source material was PBMCs. The receptors originated from a woman under 30 in good health and CMV-seropositive.

This chain joins TRBV11-2 and TRBJ2-2, with D unclear. There are 18 residues in the CDR3. The V gene's germline CDR1 is SGHAT and CDR2 FQNNGV. Trimming took 3 bases from V and 1 from J, leaving 18 bases between them. The DNA of the CDR3 is TGTGCCAGCAGCTTTATGGGTTATGGAGTAGTGAACACCGGGGAGCTGTTTTTT. Protein sequence: CASSFMGYGVVNTGELFF.

The chain joins TRBV27 to TRBJ2-7; TRBD2 matches 7 bases. This CDR3 comprises 14 residues. Germline loops: CDR1 MNHEY, CDR2 SMNVEV (reference sequence). V lost 4 bases and J lost 3; bases outside the gene matches: 6. The DNA for the CDR3 is TGTGCCAGCAGTTACAGCGGGAAGGGCTACGAGCAGTACTTC. Translating it yields CASSYSGKGYEQYF.

This chain connects TRBV7-2 to TRBJ2-5, with TRBD2 matching over 7 bases. CDR3 length: 19 amino acids. With V trimmed by 5 bases and J by 0 bases, 18 bases remained unmatched. Per the germline V gene, CDR1 is SGHTA and CDR2 is FQGNSA. The CDR3 nucleotides are TGTGCCAGCAGCGCCAGGGTAGGGCTAGCGGAGATCTACCAAGAGACCCAGTACTTC. Residues: CASSARVGLAEIYQETQYF.

The CDR3 sequence is CASSPEEWDRSYEQYF. DNA for the CDR3: TGTGCCAGCAGCCCGGAGGAGTGGGACAGATCCTACGAGCAGTACTTC. The V and J genes are TRBV5-4 and TRBJ2-7, with 7 positions matching TRBD1. CDR3 length: 16 amino acids. The ends lost 4 bases at V and 1 base at J; junction bases unmatched: 11. Germline CDR1 reads SGHNT; CDR2 reads YYREEE (reference sequence).

The chain links TRBV18 to TRBJ2-1; 12 bases are a match to TRBD2. V was pared by 1 base and J by 5 bases, with 12 bases of the junction left unmatched. In germline, CDR1 is KGHSH, CDR2 LQKENI. The CDR3 length is 19 residues. This CDR3 reads CASSPRLTSGSTRNNEQFF. CDR3 coding DNA: TGTGCCAGCTCACCACGGTTGACTAGCGGGAGTACTAGAAACAATGAGCAGTTCTTC.

The chain carries TRBV5-6 and TRBJ2-3; TRBD1 matches 7 bases. The CDR3 is 15 amino acids. Germline CDR1 is SGHDT and CDR2 is YYEEEE. V dropped 4 bases and J dropped 2; count of bases not matched to a gene: 7. The CDR3 loop is CASSEDRDDTDTQYF. CDR3 in DNA: TGTGCCAGCAGCGAAGACAGGGACGACACAGATACGCAGTATTTT.

A single count supports this clone. The CDR3 nucleotides read TGTGCCAGCAGCAGGGGACTAGCGACCTCCTACGAGCAGTACTTC. This gives the protein CASSRGLATSYEQYF. The genes are TRBV7-2 and TRBJ2-7; 10 positions match TRBD2. The CDR3 length is 15 residues. The junction had 4 bases not matched to a gene; V was cut back by 5 bases and J by 0 bases. Germline CDR1 SGHTA, CDR2 FQGNSA.

The rearrangement uses TRBV4-2 and TRBJ1-1; 7 nucleotides match TRBD1. The V and J ends lost 0 bases and 4 bases, in that order; junction bases with no gene match: 14. This CDR3 comprises 18 residues. The germline CDR1 and CDR2 sequences are LGHNA and YNFKEQ. The CDR3 loop reads CASSQEPPGVTGFTEAFF. In nucleotides, the CDR3 is TGTGCCAGCAGCCAAGAACCCCCCGGGGTGACAGGGTTCACTGAAGCTTTCTTT.

The rearrangement links TRBV9 to TRBJ2-1; maybe TRBD2 (5 bases). V was trimmed by 0 bases and J by 1 base, leaving 8 bases between them. CDR1 is SGDLS and CDR2 is YYNGEE in the germline V gene. The CDR3 has 15 amino acids. CDR3 sequence: CASSVAAGSYNEQFF. In DNA, the CDR3 is TGTGCCAGCAGCGTAGCTGCGGGTTCCTACAATGAGCAGTTCTTC.

This chain links TRBV6-1 with TRBJ1-6; no clear D gene. V lost 2 bases, J lost 7 bases, and 15 bases lay in between. From germline, CDR1 is MNHNS and CDR2 SASEGT. The CDR3 is made up of 16 amino acids. The CDR3 sequence: CASSEYIVAPNSPLHF. Written as DNA, the CDR3 is TGTGCCAGCAGTGAATATATTGTAGCCCCCAATTCACCCCTCCACTTT.

The V and J genes are TRBV6-5 and TRBJ2-4, with TRBD1 matching 10 bases. The ends lost 5 bases at V and 9 bases at J; junction bases unmatched: 4. The CDR3 runs to 13 residues. CDR1 and CDR2 from the germline V gene are MNHEY and SVGAGI. This CDR3 reads CASSGTGDTIQYF. The CDR3 DNA reads TGTGCCAGCAGTGGGACAGGGGATACCATTCAGTACTTC.

The chain's CDR3 is CASSYPSQGIYGYTF. The CDR3 region has the DNA TGTGCCAGCAGTTACCCGAGTCAGGGAATCTATGGCTACACCTTC. The gene calls are TRBV6-5 and TRBJ1-2, with D perhaps TRBD1 (5 bases). The CDR3 spans 15 residues. Germline loops: CDR1 MNHEY, CDR2 SVGAGI. Trimming removed 2 bases at V and 4 bases at J, with 14 bases between.

V usage is TRBV6-1 and J usage is TRBJ1-3; 9 bases match TRBD1. Trimming at V came to 5 bases and at J to 6 bases, leaving 5 bases not matched to a gene. The germline CDR1 and CDR2 sequences are MNHNS and SASEGT. The CDR3 loop spans 14 amino acids. CDR3 bases: TGTGCCAGCAGTCTGCGACAGGGGGAAAACACCATATATTTT. Translation: CASSLRQGENTIYF.

This clone has just a few counts. In the same sample, other DNA sequences code for this CDR3. The chain couples TRBV27 to TRBJ1-1, with 7 bases fitting TRBD1. The CDR3 covers 14 residues. CDR1 is MNHEY, CDR2 SMNVEV, per germline (reference sequence). Germline trimming cut 2 bases from V and 2 bases from J; bases unmatched to any gene: 2. The CDR3 DNA sequence: TGTGCCAGCAGTTTAGGGACAGCTAACACTGAAGCTTTCTTT. Protein product: CASSLGTANTEAFF.